Presented here are 8 T cell receptor beta chains from one specimen sequenced in a study of cytomegalovirus exposure and HLA in healthy donors. PCR employed 60 Vbeta and 13 Jbeta primers. Clones were sequenced by immunoSEQ multiplex PCR, and TCRdb holds only the in-frame ones, with some missing. The sample holds 130,000 to 150,000 clones. The specimen was PBMCs. These receptors originate from a male donor in good health and CMV-seronegative.

The chain links TRBV6-1 to TRBJ2-2; 9 bases fit TRBD1. The CDR3 spans 17 residues. CDR1 and CDR2 from the germline V gene are MNHNS and SASEGT. V shed 4 bases, J shed 1 base, and the junction held 7 bases outside the gene matches. The DNA for the CDR3 is TGTGCCAGCAGTGGAGGGGGGACAGGGATGAACACCGGGGAGCTGTTTTTT. Translating gives CASSGGGTGMNTGELFF.

The gene calls are TRBV6-5 and TRBJ2-5, with a weak D call TRBD1 (6 bases). V gave up 3 bases and J gave up 4 bases, with 18 bases separating them. CDR1 is MNHEY, CDR2 SVGAGI, per germline. The CDR3 consists of 16 residues. This CDR3 is CASSYNRDTSRETQYF. CDR3 DNA: TGTGCCAGCAGTTATAACCGGGACACCTCCAGAGAGACCCAGTACTTC.

This CDR3 reads CSGRTGNTEAFF. For the CDR3, the DNA is TGCAGCGGAAGGACAGGGAACACTGAAGCTTTCTTT. The V gene is TRBV29-1, the J gene TRBJ1-1, with TRBD1 matching over 7 bases. The CDR3 runs to 12 residues. Trimming removed 7 bases from V and 1 base from J; junction bases left unmatched: 3. The germline CDR1 and CDR2 sequences are SQVTM and ANQGSEA.

This chain joins TRBV6-5 and TRBJ2-7; tentative D call: TRBD2 (5 bases). Germline V CDR1 and CDR2: MNHEY, SVGAGI. The ends were cut back, 5 bases at V and 0 bases at J, with 11 bases in the middle. This CDR3 has 14 residues. The CDR3 bases are TGTGCCAGCAGTCTAGAACGGGACTCCTACGAGCAGTACTTC. It yields the protein CASSLERDSYEQYF.

A note on this clone: The sample holds other DNA sequences that translate to the same CDR3. This sequence joins TRBV9 and TRBJ1-2; 7 bases are a match to TRBD1. This CDR3 is 17 amino acids long. The trim removed 0 bases at V and 5 bases at J, leaving 13 bases unmatched. The germline CDR1 and CDR2 sequences are SGDLS and YYNGEE. Here the CDR3 reads CASSVEVRTGGLYGYTF. The CDR3 bases are TGTGCCAGCAGCGTAGAAGTGAGGACAGGAGGCCTATATGGCTACACCTTC.

The V and J genes are TRBV7-9 and TRBJ2-7; the match to TRBD1 covers 10 bases. CDR3 size: 13 residues. Trimming took 8 bases from V and 4 from J; bases not matched to a gene: 5. Germline loops: CDR1 SEHNR, CDR2 FQNEAQ (reference sequence). This CDR3 reads CASSRTGGYEQYF. In DNA form, the CDR3 reads TGTGCCAGCTCCCGGACAGGGGGTTACGAGCAGTACTTC.

The chain joins TRBV30 to TRBJ2-7; D is ambiguous. The CDR3 sequence is 12 residues long. Trimming pared 4 bases from V and 5 bases from J, leaving 12 bases between. The germline V gene has CDR1 GTSNPN and CDR2 SVGIG (reference sequence). DNA of the CDR3: TGTGCCTGGAACCGCGGTCCCGACGAGCAGTACTTC. The encoded protein is CAWNRGPDEQYF.

This chain links TRBV19 with TRBJ2-5, with 7 bases fitting TRBD1. The CDR3 consists of 15 residues. The junction had 10 bases not matched to a gene; V was cut back by 4 bases and J by 5 bases. Germline CDR1 reads LNHDA; CDR2 reads SQIVND (reference sequence). CDR3 loop: CASSTGQVLGETQYF. CDR3 DNA: TGTGCCAGTAGTACCGGACAGGTCCTGGGGGAGACCCAGTACTTC.